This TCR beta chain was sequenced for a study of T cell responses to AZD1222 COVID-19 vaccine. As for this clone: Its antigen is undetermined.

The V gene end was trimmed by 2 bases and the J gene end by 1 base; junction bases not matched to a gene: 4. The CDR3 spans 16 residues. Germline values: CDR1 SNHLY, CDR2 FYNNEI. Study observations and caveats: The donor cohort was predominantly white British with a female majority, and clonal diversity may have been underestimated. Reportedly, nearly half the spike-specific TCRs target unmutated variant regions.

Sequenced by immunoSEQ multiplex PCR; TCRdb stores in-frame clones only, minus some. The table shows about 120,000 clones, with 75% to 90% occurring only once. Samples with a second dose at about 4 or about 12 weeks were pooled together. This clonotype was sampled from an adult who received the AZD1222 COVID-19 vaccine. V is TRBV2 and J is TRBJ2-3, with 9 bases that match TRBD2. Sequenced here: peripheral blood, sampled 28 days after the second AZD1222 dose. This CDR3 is CASSERRLAGTDTQYF. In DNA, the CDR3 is TGTGCCAGCAGTGAAAGGAGACTAGCGGGCACAGATACGCAGTATTTT.